Included here is one TCR beta chain sequence, with context. The sample belongs to a study of follicular helper T cells after annual influenza vaccination. Looking at the study overall: Days 0, 7 and 28 post-vaccination were the blood draw times.

The data were produced by immunoSEQ multiplex PCR, yet TCRdb's version contains in-frame clones alone and is incomplete. The sample lists approximately 740 clones; around 83% were seen once. CDR1 and CDR2 (germline): MDHEN, SYDVKM. Trimming took 7 bases from V and 2 from J, leaving 14 bases between them. The CDR3 sequence is 14 residues long. Time point indicated: 2014-2015 season, 7 days after vaccination. The receptor was derived from an adult who received the influenza vaccine. This sample comprised CXCR5+ CD38+ circulating T follicular helper cells from blood, obtained 7 days after influenza vaccination. Regarding subset: circulating Tfh, non-naive CD4+CXCR5+PD-1+ (ICOS+CD38+ or ICOS-CD38-). The chain combines TRBV28 with TRBJ1-2, with a weak D call TRBD1 (6 bases). In DNA form, the CDR3 reads TGTGCCAGCAAGGGGGAGTTTCGGAACTATGGCTACACCTTC. Protein product: CASKGEFRNYGYTF.